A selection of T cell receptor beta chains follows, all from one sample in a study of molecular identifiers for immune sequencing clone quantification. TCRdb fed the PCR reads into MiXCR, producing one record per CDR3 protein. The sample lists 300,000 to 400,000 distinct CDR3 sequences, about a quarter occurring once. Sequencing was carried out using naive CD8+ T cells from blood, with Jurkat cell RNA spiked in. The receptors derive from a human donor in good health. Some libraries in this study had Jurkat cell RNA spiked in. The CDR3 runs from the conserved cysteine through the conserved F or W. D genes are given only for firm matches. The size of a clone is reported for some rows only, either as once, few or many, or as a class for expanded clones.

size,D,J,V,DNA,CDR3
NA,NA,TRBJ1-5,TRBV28,TGTGCCAGCAGTCCCGATCAGCTAATACGAAGCAATCAGCCCCAGCATTTT,CASSPDQLIRSNQPQHF
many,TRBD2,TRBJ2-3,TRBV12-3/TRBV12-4,TGTGCCAGCAGCCCAGGGCTAGCGGCTAGCACAGATACGCAGTATTTT,CASSPGLAASTDTQYF
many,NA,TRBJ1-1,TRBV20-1,TGCAGTGCTAGAGATCGACACCTGAACACTGAAGCTTTCTTT,CSARDRHLNTEAFF
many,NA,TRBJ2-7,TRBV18,TGTGCCAGCAGCCCCCCGGGGGCCTACGAGCAGTACTTC,CASSPPGAYEQYF
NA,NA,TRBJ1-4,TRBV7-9,TGTGCCAGCAGCCCCCCCCCCGACAGTGAAAAAGGGGTTTTT,CASSPPPDSEKGVF
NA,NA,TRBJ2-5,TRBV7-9,TGTGCCAGCAGCCCAGGGGTGGAGGAGACCCAGTACTTC,CASSPGVEETQYF
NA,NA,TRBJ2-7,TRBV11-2,TGTGCCAGCAGCTTAGCCCAGGATGCGCAGTACTTC,CASSLAQDAQYF
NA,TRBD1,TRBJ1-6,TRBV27,TGTGCCAGCAGTCCTGGACAGGGCTCTCCACCCCTCCACTTT,CASSPGQGSPPLHF
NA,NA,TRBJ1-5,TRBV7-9,TGTGCCAGCAGCTTAGGGGGGCTTGGTTCTCAGCCCCAGCATTTT,CASSLGGLGSQPQHF
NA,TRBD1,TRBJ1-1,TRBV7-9,TGTGCCAGCAGCCCTAGGGACAGGGGTACTGAAGCTTTCTTT,CASSPRDRGTEAFF
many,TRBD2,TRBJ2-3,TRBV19,TGTGCCAGTAGTGCAGGGACTAACACAGATACGCAGTATTTT,CASSAGTNTDTQYF
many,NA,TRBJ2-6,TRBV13,TGTGCCAGCAGCTTCGGGGTGGGTCCGGTGCCTGGGGCCAACGTCCTGACTTTC,CASSFGVGPVPGANVLTF
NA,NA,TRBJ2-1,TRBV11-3,TGTGCCAGCAGGTCCCGGGGGGCCCCTGCGCAGTTCTTC,CASRSRGAPAQFF